This TCR beta chain was recorded in a study of T cells of healthy individuals. MiXCR, run by TCRdb on the 5' RACE reads, gives a single entry per CDR3 protein. This table has fewer than 70,000 distinct CDR3 sequences, about 15% appearing once. The CDR3 is 12 residues long. The V gene lost 8 bases and the J gene lost 7 bases, with 15 bases spanning the gap. The germline V gene encodes CDR1 MNHEY and CDR2 SMNVEV (reference sequence). The V gene is TRBV27, the J gene TRBJ2-7; D is unclear. The clonotype originates from a human donor in good health. The CDR3 here is CASGRTPREQYF. The CDR3 DNA sequence: TGTGCCAGCGGCCGTACTCCACGTGAGCAGTACTTC.